One sample yielded the 9 T cell receptor beta chains listed below, sequenced in a study of cytomegalovirus exposure and HLA in healthy donors. TCRdb's table, derived via immunoSEQ multiplex PCR, lists solely in-frame clones and lacks some. This sample has fewer than 85,000 clones, with 94% found just once. Sequencing input: PBMCs. These receptors all come from a woman aged 18-29 years in good health and CMV-seronegative.

In its sample, this clone was seen once. The genes are TRBV19 and TRBJ1-5; TRBD1 is a possible D gene (6 bases). Germline loops: CDR1 LNHDA, CDR2 SQIVND (reference sequence). This CDR3 comprises 14 residues. V lost 1 base, J lost 7 bases, and 11 bases lay in between. The CDR3 spells CASSIVQGQQPQHF. CDR3 coding DNA: TGTGCCAGTAGTATAGTACAGGGTCAACAGCCCCAGCATTTT. The full variable domain, its missing parts supplied by reference TRBV19 and TRBJ1-5, is DGGITQSPKYLFRKEGQNVTLSCEQNLNHDAMYWYRQDPGQGLRLIYYSQIVNDFQKGDIAEGYSVSREKKESFPLTVTSAQKNPTAFYLCASSIVQGQQPQHFGDGTRLSIL.

CDR3 coding DNA: TGCGCCAGCAGCTTGGGGACAGGGTATTACGAGCAGTACTTC. Residues: CASSLGTGYYEQYF. The chain combines TRBV5-1 with TRBJ2-7, with 8 nucleotides matching TRBD1. The CDR3 contains 14 residues. Germline assignment: CDR1 SGHRS and CDR2 YFSETQ. V trimming: 0 bases; J trimming: 4 bases; junction bases outside the gene matches: 3.

The chain is built from TRBV10-3 and TRBJ2-7, with TRBD1 identical over 7 bases. CDR1 is ENHRY, CDR2 SYGVKD, per germline. Trimming removed 4 bases from V and 5 bases from J; junction bases left unmatched: 11. The CDR3 is 15 amino acids. The CDR3 protein is CAISGENRGPDEQYF. The CDR3 DNA follows: TGTGCCATCAGTGGGGAAAACAGGGGTCCCGACGAGCAGTACTTC.

This clone was picked up one time. The chain couples TRBV6-4 to TRBJ2-3; D might be TRBD1 (5 bases). There are 17 residues in the CDR3. Germline loops: CDR1 MRHNA, CDR2 SNTAGT. V was cut by 9 bases and J by 3 bases, with 25 bases left in between. Here the CDR3 DNA reads TGTGCCAGTAAAATGGTGGACACCACTCGTCGGACAGATACGCAGTATTTT. This translates into CASKMVDTTRRTDTQYF.

The count of this clone is one. This chain uses TRBV10-3 with TRBJ2-1; D possibly corresponds to TRBD2 (6 bases). Per the germline V gene, CDR1 is ENHRY and CDR2 is SYGVKD. The CDR3 spans 14 residues. The V and J ends lost 8 bases and 1 base respectively, with 12 bases between them. The CDR3 sequence is CAISGVGSYNEQFF. DNA for the CDR3: TGTGCCATCTCGGGGGTTGGGTCCTACAATGAGCAGTTCTTC.

The rearrangement links TRBV29-1 to TRBJ1-4; D perhaps matches TRBD1 (5 bases). CDR1 is SQVTM, CDR2 ANQGSEA, per germline. The ends were cut back, 8 bases at V and 7 bases at J, with 14 bases in the middle. The CDR3 has 12 residues. This chain's CDR3 is CSLDGGGEKLFF. CDR3 sequence (DNA): TGCAGCCTGGATGGGGGAGGTGAAAAACTGTTTTTT.

The chain recombines TRBV7-2 with TRBJ2-1; D is ambiguous. Trimming stripped 3 bases from V and 8 bases from J, with 11 bases between. The CDR3 is 13 amino acids. The V gene's germline CDR1 is SGHTA and CDR2 FQGNSA. This CDR3 is CASSFWPEDEQFF. Here the CDR3 DNA reads TGTGCCAGCAGCTTCTGGCCCGAAGATGAGCAGTTCTTC.

V usage is TRBV21-1 and J usage is TRBJ2-7; the table assigns TRBD1, which was not confirmed against the DNA. TRBV21-1 is a recognized pseudogene. The CDR3 runs 19 residues. CDR3 residues: CASSKSPGFLGTLRYEQYF. CDR3 nucleotide sequence: TGTGCCAGCAGCAAATCCCCTGGGTTTTTAGGGACACTACGTTACGAGCAGTACTTC.

The chain recombines TRBV6-5 with TRBJ2-1; TRBD2 matches at 8 bases. Germline CDR1 is MNHEY and CDR2 is SVGAGI. The CDR3 consists of 14 residues. After removal of 6 bases from V and 2 bases from J, the junction contained 3 bases not matched to a gene. The chain's CDR3 is CASRVGGAYNEQFF. The DNA of the CDR3 is TGTGCCAGCAGGGTCGGGGGGGCCTACAATGAGCAGTTCTTC.